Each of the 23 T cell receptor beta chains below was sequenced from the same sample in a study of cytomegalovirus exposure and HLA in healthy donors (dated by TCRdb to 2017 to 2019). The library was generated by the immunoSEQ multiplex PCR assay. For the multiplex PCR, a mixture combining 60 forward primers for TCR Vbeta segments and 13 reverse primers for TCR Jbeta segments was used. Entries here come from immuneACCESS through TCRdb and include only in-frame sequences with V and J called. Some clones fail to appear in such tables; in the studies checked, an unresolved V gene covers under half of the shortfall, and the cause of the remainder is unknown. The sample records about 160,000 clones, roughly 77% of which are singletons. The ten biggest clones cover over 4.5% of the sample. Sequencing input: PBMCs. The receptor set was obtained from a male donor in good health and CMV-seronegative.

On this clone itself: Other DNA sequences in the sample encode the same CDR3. The CDR3 nucleotides read TGTGCCAGCAGTGAGGGCACAGGGTTTGAAACTGAAGCTTTCTTT. It yields the protein CASSEGTGFETEAFF. The rearrangement joins TRBV2 to TRBJ1-1, with D maybe TRBD1 (6 bases). The germline V gene encodes CDR1 SNHLY and CDR2 FYNNEI. V shed 3 bases and J shed 5 bases, with 16 bases lying between them. The CDR3 length is 15 residues.

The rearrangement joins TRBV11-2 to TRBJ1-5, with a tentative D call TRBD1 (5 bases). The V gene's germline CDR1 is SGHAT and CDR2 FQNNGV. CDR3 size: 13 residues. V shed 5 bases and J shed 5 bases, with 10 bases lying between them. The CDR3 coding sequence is TGTGCCAGCAGCCAGCGGGGACATCAGCCCCAGCATTTT. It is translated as CASSQRGHQPQHF.

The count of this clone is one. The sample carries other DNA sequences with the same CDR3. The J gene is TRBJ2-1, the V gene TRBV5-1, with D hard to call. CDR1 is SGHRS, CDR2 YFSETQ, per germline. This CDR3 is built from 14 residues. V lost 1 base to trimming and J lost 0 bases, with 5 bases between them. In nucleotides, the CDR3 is TGCGCCAGCAGCTTGCCCGGCTCCTACAATGAGCAGTTCTTC. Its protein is CASSLPGSYNEQFF.

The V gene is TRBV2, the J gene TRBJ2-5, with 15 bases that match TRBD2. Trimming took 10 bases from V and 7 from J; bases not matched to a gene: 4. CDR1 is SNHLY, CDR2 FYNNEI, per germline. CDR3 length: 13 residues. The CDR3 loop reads CATSGLAGGTQYF. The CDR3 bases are TGTGCCACCTCGGGACTAGCGGGGGGGACCCAGTACTTC.

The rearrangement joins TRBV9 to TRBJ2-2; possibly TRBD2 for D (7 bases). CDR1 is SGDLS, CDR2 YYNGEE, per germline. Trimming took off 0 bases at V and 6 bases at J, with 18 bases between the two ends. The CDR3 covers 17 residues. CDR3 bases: TGTGCCAGCAGCGTAGAAGGGGGGGCCACTATCTCCGGGGAGCTGTTTTTT. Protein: CASSVEGGATISGELFF.

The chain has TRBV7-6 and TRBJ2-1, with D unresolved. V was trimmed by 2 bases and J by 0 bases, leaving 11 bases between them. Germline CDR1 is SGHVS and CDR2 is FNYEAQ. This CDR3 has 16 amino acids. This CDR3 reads CASSLMRRRSYNEQFF. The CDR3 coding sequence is TGTGCCAGCAGCTTAATGAGGAGACGCTCCTACAATGAGCAGTTCTTC.

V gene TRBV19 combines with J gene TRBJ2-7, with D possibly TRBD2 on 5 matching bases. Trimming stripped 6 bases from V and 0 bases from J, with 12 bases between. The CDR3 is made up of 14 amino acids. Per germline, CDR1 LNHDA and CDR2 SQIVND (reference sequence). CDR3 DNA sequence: TGTGCCAGTAGGGAGGACGGTAGCTCCTACGAGCAGTACTTC. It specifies CASREDGSSYEQYF.

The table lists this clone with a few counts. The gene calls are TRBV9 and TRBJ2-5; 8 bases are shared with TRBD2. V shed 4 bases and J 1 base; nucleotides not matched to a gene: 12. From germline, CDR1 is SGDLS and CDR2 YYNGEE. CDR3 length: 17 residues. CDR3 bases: TGTGCCAGCAGCTTCTCTCCTAGCGGGCTCACCCAAGAGACCCAGTACTTC. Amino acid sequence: CASSFSPSGLTQETQYF.

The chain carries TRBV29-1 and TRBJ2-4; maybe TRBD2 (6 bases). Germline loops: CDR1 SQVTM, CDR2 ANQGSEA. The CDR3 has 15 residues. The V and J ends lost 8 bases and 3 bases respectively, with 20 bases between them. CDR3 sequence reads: CSTARGEGGKNIQYF. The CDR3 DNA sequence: TGCAGCACAGCCCGGGGAGAGGGAGGCAAAAACATTCAGTACTTC.

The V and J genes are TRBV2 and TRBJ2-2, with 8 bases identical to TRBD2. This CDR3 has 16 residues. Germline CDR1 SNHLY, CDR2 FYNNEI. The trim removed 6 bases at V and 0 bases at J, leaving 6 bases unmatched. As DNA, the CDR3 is TGTGCCAGCAGCCGGGAGGGGGGGGCGAACACCGGGGAGCTGTTTTTT. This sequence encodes CASSREGGANTGELFF.

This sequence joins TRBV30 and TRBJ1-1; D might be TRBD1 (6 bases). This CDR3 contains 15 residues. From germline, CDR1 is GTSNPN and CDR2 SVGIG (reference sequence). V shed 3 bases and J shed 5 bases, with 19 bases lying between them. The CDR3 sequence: CAWRRGGAGNTEAFF. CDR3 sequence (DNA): TGTGCCTGGAGGCGGGGGGGCGCAGGGAATACTGAAGCTTTCTTT.

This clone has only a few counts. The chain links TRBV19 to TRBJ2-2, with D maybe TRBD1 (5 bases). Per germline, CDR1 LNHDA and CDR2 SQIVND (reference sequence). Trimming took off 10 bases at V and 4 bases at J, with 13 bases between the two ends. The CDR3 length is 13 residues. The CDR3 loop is CATQGLGTGELFF. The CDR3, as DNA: TGTGCCACTCAGGGTCTTGGCACCGGGGAGCTGTTTTTT.

The CDR3 nucleotides are TGCGCCAGCAGCTTGGTTGGAGGGTACAATCAGCCCCAGCATTTT. Translated, it gives CASSLVGGYNQPQHF. The chain links TRBV5-1 to TRBJ1-5, with D unresolved. In germline, CDR1 is SGHRS, CDR2 YFSETQ. Trimming took off 0 bases at V and 3 bases at J, with 10 bases between the two ends. CDR3 length equals 15 residues.

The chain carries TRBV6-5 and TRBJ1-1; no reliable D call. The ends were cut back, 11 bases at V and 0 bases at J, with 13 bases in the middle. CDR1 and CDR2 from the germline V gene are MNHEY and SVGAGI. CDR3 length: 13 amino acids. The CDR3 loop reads CAVFGTMNTEAFF. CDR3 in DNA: TGTGCCGTATTCGGCACTATGAACACTGAAGCTTTCTTT.

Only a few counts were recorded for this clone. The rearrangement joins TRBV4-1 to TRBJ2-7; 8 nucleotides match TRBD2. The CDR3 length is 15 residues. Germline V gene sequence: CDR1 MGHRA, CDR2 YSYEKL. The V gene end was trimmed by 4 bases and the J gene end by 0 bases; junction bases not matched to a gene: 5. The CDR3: CASSRSGTSSYEQYF. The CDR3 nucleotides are TGCGCCAGCAGCCGATCCGGGACTAGCTCCTACGAGCAGTACTTC.

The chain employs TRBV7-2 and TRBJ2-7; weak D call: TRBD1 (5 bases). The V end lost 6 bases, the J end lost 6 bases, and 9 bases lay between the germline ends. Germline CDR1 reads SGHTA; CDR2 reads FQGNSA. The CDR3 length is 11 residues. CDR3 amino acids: CASRYRGEQYF. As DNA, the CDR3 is TGTGCCAGCAGATATAGGGGCGAGCAGTACTTC.

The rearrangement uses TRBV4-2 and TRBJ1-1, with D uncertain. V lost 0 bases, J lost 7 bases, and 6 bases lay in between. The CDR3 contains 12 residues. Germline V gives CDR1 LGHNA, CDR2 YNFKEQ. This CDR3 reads CASSQDGCEAFF. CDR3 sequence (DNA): TGTGCCAGCAGCCAAGACGGGTGTGAAGCTTTCTTT.

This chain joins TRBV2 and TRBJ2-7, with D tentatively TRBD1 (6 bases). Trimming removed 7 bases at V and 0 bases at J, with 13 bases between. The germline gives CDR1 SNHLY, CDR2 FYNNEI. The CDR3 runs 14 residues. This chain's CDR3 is CASIRDNGSYEQYF. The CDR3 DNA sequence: TGTGCCAGCATTCGGGACAACGGCTCCTACGAGCAGTACTTC.

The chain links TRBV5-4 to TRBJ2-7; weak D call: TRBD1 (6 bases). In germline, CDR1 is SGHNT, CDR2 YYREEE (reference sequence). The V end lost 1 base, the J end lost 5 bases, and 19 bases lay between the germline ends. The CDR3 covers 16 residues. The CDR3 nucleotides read TGTGCCAGCAGCTTGAGGGGGTTAGTAGCGTTCGACGAGCAGTACTTC. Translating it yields CASSLRGLVAFDEQYF. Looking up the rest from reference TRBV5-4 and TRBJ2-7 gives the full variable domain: ETGVTQSPTHLIKTRGQQVTLRCSSQSGHNTVSWYQQALGQGPQFIFQYYREEENGRGNFPPRFSGLQFPNYSSELNVNALELDDSALYLCASSLRGLVAFDEQYFGPGTRLTVT.

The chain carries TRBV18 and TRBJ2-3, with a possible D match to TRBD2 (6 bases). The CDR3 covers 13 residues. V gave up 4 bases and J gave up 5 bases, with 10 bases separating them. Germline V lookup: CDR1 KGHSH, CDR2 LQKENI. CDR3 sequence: CASSRREVDTQYF. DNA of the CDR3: TGTGCCAGCTCACGGAGGGAGGTAGATACGCAGTATTTT.

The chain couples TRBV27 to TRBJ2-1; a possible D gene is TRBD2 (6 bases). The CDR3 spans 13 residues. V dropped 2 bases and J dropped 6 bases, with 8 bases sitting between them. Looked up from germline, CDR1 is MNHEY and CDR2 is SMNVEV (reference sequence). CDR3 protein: CASSLGTRNEQFF. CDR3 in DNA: TGTGCCAGCAGTTTAGGGACTCGCAATGAGCAGTTCTTC.

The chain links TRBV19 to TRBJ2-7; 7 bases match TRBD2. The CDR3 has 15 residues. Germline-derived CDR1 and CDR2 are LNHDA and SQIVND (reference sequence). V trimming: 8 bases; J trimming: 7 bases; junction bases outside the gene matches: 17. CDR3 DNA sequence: TGTGCCAGTGGCACAAGACGGGCGGGAGAATATGAGCAGTACTTC. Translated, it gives CASGTRRAGEYEQYF.

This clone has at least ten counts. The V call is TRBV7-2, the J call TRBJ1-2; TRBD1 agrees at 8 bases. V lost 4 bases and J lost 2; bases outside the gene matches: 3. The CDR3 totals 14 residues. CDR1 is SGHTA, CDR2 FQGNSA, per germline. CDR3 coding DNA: TGTGCCAGCAGCTGGGACAGGCGCAACTATGGCTACACCTTC. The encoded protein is CASSWDRRNYGYTF.